Following are 32 T cell receptor beta chains from one sample sequenced in a study of blood T cell repertoires in COVID-19. Only in-frame clones appear in the TCRdb table, and some are missing; sequencing was by immunoSEQ multiplex PCR. The sample records some 140,000 clones, 84% being singletons. The sample taken for sequencing was peripheral blood. Receptor source: a human donor in a cohort sampled during active COVID-19.

The chain is built from TRBV7-9 and TRBJ1-2; D is unclear. V was shortened by 3 bases and J by 5 bases, with 19 bases between the two germline ends. From germline, CDR1 is SEHNR and CDR2 FQNEAQ (reference sequence). CDR3 size: 16 residues. CDR3 in amino acids: CASSFGLFGWPYGYTF. CDR3 bases: TGTGCCAGCAGCTTCGGTTTGTTCGGGTGGCCTTATGGCTACACCTTC.

This rearrangement joins TRBV12-3 or TRBV12-4 to TRBJ2-5; D ambiguous. The germline V and J ends were trimmed by 6 bases and 5 bases, with 13 bases remaining between them. This CDR3 spans 13 amino acids. The CDR3: CASRDSARETQYF. The CDR3 bases are TGTGCCAGCAGAGACTCGGCTCGGGAGACCCAGTACTTC.

This clone appeared a single time. The V call is TRBV5-4, the J call TRBJ2-1; the D gene is possibly TRBD2 (7 bases). The CDR3 spans 16 residues. V was pared by 0 bases and J by 3 bases, with 13 bases between. CDR1 SGHNT and CDR2 YYREEE come from the germline V gene (reference sequence). In nucleotides, the CDR3 is TGTGCCAGCAGCTTGGAAGGGGGGGTCCTCTACAATGAGCAGTTCTTC. Translated: CASSLEGGVLYNEQFF.

V and J are TRBV6-6 and TRBJ1-5; perhaps TRBD1 as D (6 bases). Trimming removed 6 bases at V and 6 bases at J, with 18 bases between. The CDR3 has 15 amino acids. The germline CDR1 and CDR2 sequences are MNHNY and SVGAGI (reference sequence). The CDR3: CASRPNYRAVQPQHF. CDR3 coding DNA: TGTGCCAGCAGACCCAATTACAGGGCTGTTCAGCCCCAGCATTTT.

This clone was recorded a few times. An end of the junction differs from the germline gene, which may be a read error. This chain connects TRBV7-7 to TRBJ2-1; D might be TRBD2 (5 bases). The CDR3 is 16 amino acids. CDR1 is SSHAT, CDR2 FNYEAQ, per germline (reference sequence). The CDR3 DNA is TGTGCTAGCAGCCCTAGTCAGCGGAGCCCCTACAATGAGCAGTTCTTC. It codes for CASSPSQRSPYNEQFF.

The rearrangement uses TRBV6-5 and TRBJ1-2; no firm D call. CDR3 size: 15 residues. Deletions cut 6 bases from V and 4 bases from J, with 18 bases between. CDR1 and CDR2 (germline): MNHEY, SVGAGI. CDR3 residues: CASRTGPQSLYGYTF. CDR3 bases: TGTGCCAGCAGGACGGGTCCCCAGTCTCTCTATGGCTACACCTTC.

The chain has TRBV5-6 and TRBJ2-3; D is unresolved. CDR3 length equals 15 residues. The germline gives CDR1 SGHDT, CDR2 YYEEEE. V dropped 2 bases and J dropped 1 base, with 11 bases sitting between them. The CDR3 protein is CASSFLGSRTDTQYF. CDR3 sequence (DNA): TGTGCCAGCAGCTTTCTCGGGTCCCGCACAGATACGCAGTATTTT.

The count of this clone is one. V is TRBV3-1 (or the pseudogene TRBV3-2) and J is TRBJ2-7, with D tentatively TRBD2 (6 bases). V was shortened by 0 bases and J by 7 bases, with 19 bases between the two germline ends. The CDR3 is 16 amino acids. Germline V gene lookup returns CDR1 LGHDT and CDR2 YNNKEL (reference sequence). CDR3 region: CASSQDPDGGLGEQYF. CDR3 coding DNA: TGTGCCAGCAGCCAAGATCCGGACGGGGGACTGGGGGAGCAGTACTTC.

The CDR3 nucleotides read TGTGCCAGCAGCCAAGCAGGGGTCCATCAGCCCCAGCATTTT. This sequence encodes CASSQAGVHQPQHF. This chain links TRBV3-1 (or the pseudogene TRBV3-2) with TRBJ1-5; D is perhaps TRBD1 (6 bases). Between the trimmed V and J ends, which lost 1 base and 5 bases, there was a span of 9 bases. The CDR3 is 14 amino acids. Germline V gene lookup returns CDR1 LGHDT and CDR2 YNNKEL (reference sequence).

This chain joins TRBV5-6 and TRBJ1-1; D is perhaps TRBD1 (6 bases). CDR3 size: 15 residues. The germline gives CDR1 SGHDT, CDR2 YYEEEE. The germline V and J ends were trimmed by 3 bases and 6 bases, with 18 bases remaining between them. CDR3 in amino acids: CASSSQGLGRPEAFF. DNA of the CDR3: TGTGCCAGCAGCTCGCAGGGGCTGGGTCGCCCTGAAGCTTTCTTT.

The chain is built from TRBV7-2 and TRBJ2-5, with 8 bases fitting TRBD2. Germline CDR1 is SGHTA and CDR2 is FQGNSA. With V trimmed by 1 base and J by 4 bases, 2 bases remained unmatched. There are 14 residues in the CDR3. CDR3 nucleotide sequence: TGTGCCAGCAGCTTAGTGGCGGGGGGAGAGACCCAGTACTTC. Residues: CASSLVAGGETQYF.

The chain couples TRBV7-2 to TRBJ1-2; D is uncertain. Trimming took 0 bases from V and 7 from J, leaving 9 bases between them. Germline V gives CDR1 SGHTA, CDR2 FQGNSA. The CDR3 loop spans 13 amino acids. Here the CDR3 reads CASSLALSSGYTF. The CDR3 coding sequence is TGTGCCAGCAGCTTAGCACTTTCGAGTGGCTACACCTTC.

This clone was observed once. The rearrangement links TRBV30 to TRBJ1-2; TRBD1 might be the D (6 bases). Germline-derived CDR1 and CDR2 are GTSNPN and SVGIG (reference sequence). The CDR3 covers 14 residues. V was pared by 4 bases and J by 4 bases, with 16 bases between. The CDR3 loop reads CAWTVGTGTYGYTF. CDR3 nucleotides: TGTGCCTGGACCGTCGGCACAGGGACCTATGGCTACACCTTC.

This clone was seen more than once but under ten times. This chain uses TRBV12-3 or TRBV12-4 with TRBJ1-5; D might be TRBD1 (6 bases). The length of the CDR3 is 13 residues. Trimming pared 10 bases from V and 6 bases from J, leaving 16 bases between. CDR3 sequence reads: CATRRGASQPQHF. The CDR3 coding sequence is TGTGCCACCCGGCGGGGGGCAAGTCAGCCCCAGCATTTT.

The chain carries TRBV19 and TRBJ1-2, with a tentative D call TRBD1 (5 bases). CDR1 and CDR2 (germline): LNHDA, SQIVND (reference sequence). V shed 8 bases and J shed 8 bases, with 12 bases lying between them. This CDR3 has 11 residues. The CDR3 coding sequence is TGTGCCAGTTGTGCAGGGTTCGGCTACACCTTC. Encoded protein: CASCAGFGYTF.

This chain links TRBV10-3 with TRBJ1-6, with TRBD1 as a possible D gene (5 bases). CDR1 and CDR2 (germline): ENHRY, SYGVKD. V lost 6 bases to trimming and J lost 8 bases, with 11 bases between them. The CDR3 is made up of 13 amino acids. CDR3: CAISGGGDSPLHF. The DNA for the CDR3 is TGTGCCATCAGCGGGGGTGGAGATTCACCCCTCCACTTT.

The rearrangement uses TRBV19 and TRBJ1-2, with 7 bases fitting TRBD1. J lost 2 bases, V lost 5 bases, and 17 bases had no gene match. The CDR3 sequence is 18 residues long. Germline V gene sequence: CDR1 LNHDA, CDR2 SQIVND (reference sequence). DNA of the CDR3: TGTGCCAGTAGTCTCCAACCGAGACAGGGATTGAAGAACTATGGCTACACCTTC. Amino acids: CASSLQPRQGLKNYGYTF.

The chain has TRBV6-2 or TRBV6-3 and TRBJ1-6; possibly TRBD1 for D (6 bases). V was pared by 4 bases and J by 5 bases, with 12 bases between. There are 15 residues in the CDR3. The V gene's germline CDR1 is MNHEY and CDR2 SVGEGT. The DNA of the CDR3 is TGTGCCAGCAGTTTCCCCCAGGGGAATAATTCACCCCTCCACTTT. Translation: CASSFPQGNNSPLHF.

V and J are TRBV29-1 and TRBJ1-2; D is perhaps TRBD1 (6 bases). V lost 3 bases to trimming and J lost 4 bases, with 18 bases between them. In germline, CDR1 is SQVTM, CDR2 ANQGSEA. CDR3 length: 15 amino acids. The DNA of the CDR3 is TGCAGCGTTGATCCGGGGGGGCGGCCCTCCTATGGCTACACCTTC. Its translation: CSVDPGGRPSYGYTF. The whole variable domain, remainder taken from reference TRBV29-1 and TRBJ1-2, is SAVISQKPSRDICQRGTSLTIQCQVDSQVTMMFWYRQQPGQSLTLIATANQGSEATYESGFVIDKFPISRPNLTFSTLTVSNMSPEDSSIYLCSVDPGGRPSYGYTFGSGTRLTVV.

The chain uses TRBV6-1 and TRBJ1-5; 8 bases line up with TRBD1. Germline V gene lookup returns CDR1 MNHNS and CDR2 SASEGT. The CDR3 is 16 residues long. With 4 bases clipped from V and 6 bases from J, the junction kept 11 bases outside the gene matches. CDR3 nucleotides: TGTGCCAGCAGTGCCCCGGACAGGGAGGTTAGTCAGCCCCAGCATTTT. Translated, it gives CASSAPDREVSQPQHF.

The chain carries TRBV5-6 and TRBJ1-2; tentative D call: TRBD1 (5 bases). Trimming took off 4 bases at V and 5 bases at J, with 12 bases between the two ends. This CDR3 is 13 amino acids long. Per the germline V gene, CDR1 is SGHDT and CDR2 is YYEEEE. The CDR3 sequence is CASSPAQEYGYTF. CDR3 in DNA: TGTGCCAGCAGCCCAGCACAGGAGTATGGCTACACCTTC.

The J gene is TRBJ1-4, the V gene TRBV5-1, with a weak D call TRBD1 (6 bases). Trimming removed 4 bases from V and 8 bases from J, with 15 bases in between. The germline V gene encodes CDR1 SGHRS and CDR2 YFSETQ. The CDR3 loop spans 14 amino acids. For the CDR3, the DNA is TGCGCCAGCAGCCCCCAGGGGACGGGAGAAAAACTGTTTTTT. This translates into CASSPQGTGEKLFF.

This chain joins TRBV25-1 and TRBJ1-2, with unresolved D. V lost 5 bases and J lost 3, with 7 bases in between. Germline V CDR1 and CDR2: MGHDK, SYGVNS. The CDR3 totals 12 residues. The CDR3 spells CASSIHYYGYTF. DNA for the CDR3: TGTGCCAGCAGTATCCACTACTATGGCTACACCTTC.

The V call is TRBV9, the J call TRBJ1-1, with 8 bases aligning to TRBD1. Germline CDR1 SGDLS, CDR2 YYNGEE. This CDR3 is built from 15 residues. V gave up 4 bases and J gave up 3 bases; unmatched junction bases: 8. CDR3 in amino acids: CASSTQGGVDTEAFF. CDR3 nucleotides: TGTGCCAGCAGCACACAGGGGGGAGTTGACACTGAAGCTTTCTTT.

The V and J genes are TRBV19 and TRBJ1-5, with D possibly TRBD1 on 6 matching bases. Germline V gene data show CDR1 as LNHDA and CDR2 as SQIVND (reference sequence). The length of the CDR3 is 15 residues. V was trimmed by 5 bases and J by 1 base, leaving 12 bases between them. The CDR3 nucleotides read TGTGCCAGTAGTCTCTCTACAGGGAGCAATCAGCCCCAGCATTTT. Translated: CASSLSTGSNQPQHF.

This chain links TRBV5-8 with TRBJ2-5; D call uncertain. V was cut by 1 base and J by 1 base, with 5 bases left in between. Germline CDR1 SGHTS, CDR2 YDEGEE. The CDR3 extends over 13 amino acids. The CDR3 loop reads CASSLTRQETQYF. The CDR3, as DNA: TGTGCCAGCAGCTTGACTCGCCAAGAGACCCAGTACTTC. Full variable domain (rest looked up from reference TRBV5-8 and TRBJ2-5): EAGVTQSPTHLIKTRGQQATLRCSPISGHTSVYWYQQALGLGLQFLLWYDEGEERNRGNFPPRFSGRQFPNYSSELNVNALELEDSALYLCASSLTRQETQYFGPGTRLLVL.

This clone has only one observation. J is TRBJ2-5 and V is TRBV7-8; a possible D gene is TRBD2 (6 bases). Germline assignment: CDR1 SGHVS and CDR2 FQNEAQ. Trimming removed 5 bases from V and 2 bases from J, with 18 bases in between. This CDR3 spans 16 amino acids. The CDR3, as DNA: TGTGCCAGCAGCAAAGTCAGGTGGGGGGTACAAGAGACCCAGTACTTC. Protein sequence: CASSKVRWGVQETQYF. The full variable domain, in which reference TRBV7-8 and TRBJ2-5 provide the parts outside the CDR3, is GAGVSQSPRYKVAKRGQDVALRCDPISGHVSLFWYQQALGQGPEFLTYFQNEAQLDKSGLPSDRFFAERPEGSVSTLKIQRTQQEDSAVYLCASSKVRWGVQETQYFGPGTRLLVL.

The chain uses TRBV7-8 and TRBJ2-5; 8 bases are a match to TRBD2. The CDR3 length is 16 residues. Germline CDR1 SGHVS, CDR2 FQNEAQ. After removal of 0 bases from V and 1 base from J, the junction contained 4 bases not matched to a gene. CDR3 protein: CASSLAGAGAQETQYF. CDR3 DNA: TGTGCCAGCAGCTTAGCCGGAGCGGGGGCCCAAGAGACCCAGTACTTC.

The V gene is TRBV3-1 (or the pseudogene TRBV3-2), the J gene TRBJ1-6; perhaps TRBD1 as D (6 bases). The CDR3 covers 17 residues. V dropped 2 bases and J dropped 9 bases, with 20 bases sitting between them. Germline assignment: CDR1 LGHDT and CDR2 YNNKEL (reference sequence). The CDR3 region has the DNA TGTGCCAGCAGCCAACTGTTGGGGGCGTTGGCTCTTTCACCCCTCCACTTT. Translated, it gives CASSQLLGALALSPLHF.

With regard to this clone: The sample holds other DNA sequences that translate to the same CDR3. This chain connects TRBV5-1 to TRBJ2-7; maybe TRBD1 (6 bases). The length of the CDR3 is 14 residues. Germline V lookup: CDR1 SGHRS, CDR2 YFSETQ. The V end lost 0 bases, the J end lost 4 bases, and 11 bases lay between the germline ends. CDR3 protein: CASSLVGGQYEQYF. The CDR3 DNA reads TGCGCCAGCAGCTTGGTTGGGGGCCAGTACGAGCAGTACTTC.

The chain carries TRBV30 and TRBJ2-2; the match to TRBD1 covers 7 bases. The CDR3 contains 14 residues. V was pared by 5 bases and J by 0 bases, with 3 bases of the junction left unmatched. From germline, CDR1 is GTSNPN and CDR2 SVGIG (reference sequence). CDR3 coding DNA: TGTGCCTGGGCCACAGGGGCGAACACCGGGGAGCTGTTTTTT. Amino acids: CAWATGANTGELFF.

This chain joins TRBV7-6 and TRBJ2-5; 12 positions agree with TRBD2. The junction had 8 bases not matched to a gene; V was cut back by 7 bases and J by 5 bases. There are 15 residues in the CDR3. Germline V gene data show CDR1 as SGHVS and CDR2 as FNYEAQ. CDR3 amino acids: CASKETSGGVETQYF. In DNA form, the CDR3 reads TGTGCCAGCAAAGAGACTAGCGGGGGTGTCGAGACCCAGTACTTC.